This T cell receptor (beta chain) was sequenced in a study of blood T cell repertoires in COVID-19 (dated by TCRdb to about 2020). For the study in its entirety: The collaborator samples originated in the United States, Italy and Spain and spanned the acute and convalescent phases of COVID-19. A de-identified subject ID, COVID-19 status, age in years and sex were almost always included in the sample metadata. The repertoires were released in a freely available public database meant as a resource for research on the immune response to SARS-CoV-2. Deeply sampled blood TCRbeta repertoires from subjects exposed to, actively infected with, or recovered from COVID-19 were included in the dataset. Where available, HLA class I and class II types were obtained from metadata supplied by the sample provider rather than from assay-based typing. The prospective study material was composed of cDNA or gDNA derived from T cells, B-cell-depleted T cells, or PBMCs. The samples were drawn from two sources: the first 160 participants of the ongoing ImmuneRACE study, and fewer than 1,500 subjects contributed by 6 global collaborators.

Broader findings and caveats from the paper: How much clinical and demographic metadata was included differed by source and by participant, and the metadata was provided uncurated.

From the cysteine up to the phenylalanine, the CDR3 has a length of 14 residues. Only CDR3 DNA is held: 42 bases, read in frame from base 1. As encoded in the germline V gene, CDR1 is MDHEN while CDR2 is SYDVKM. This clone has just a few counts. Its cognate antigen has yet to be identified. Base quality data are lacking; no much larger clone is found one base away. TCRbeta CDR3 regions were amplified from genomic DNA by means of the immunoSEQ Assay, a bias-controlled multiplex PCR. The authors processed their data as follows. Within the assay, amplification of reference gene primers was used to estimate how many nucleated cells each sample contained. To quantify the absolute abundance of each unique TCRbeta CDR3 rearrangement, sequence reads were collapsed and filtered. For each sample, productive Simpson clonality was calculated by taking the square root of Simpson's diversity index across productive rearrangements. TCRdb took over this immuneACCESS table, retaining in-frame rearrangements with V and J assigned. Such tables are incomplete; in checked studies, under half of the missing clones stem from an unresolved V gene, and the remainder is unexplained. V, J and clone size are those of that table, while D and trimming were read from the DNA. Counted in this sample were about 280,000 clones; 86% of them appeared once. Of the sample, around 3% is held by the ten largest clones.

Collaborating institutions collected whole blood in K2EDTA tubes following their own protocols. Collaborator samples were shipped for TCRbeta analysis as frozen whole blood, isolated PBMCs, or DNA extracted from either sample type. The sequence derives from a woman under 40 with active or convalescent COVID-19. The sample comprised peripheral blood. Recombination linked TRBV28 to TRBJ1-6; D gene: possibly TRBD1, on 5 matching bases. The DNA sequence is given as TGTGCTTGGCAGCAGGGCGCAGGAAATTCACCCCTCCACTTT. Its translation is CAWQQGAGNSPLHF.